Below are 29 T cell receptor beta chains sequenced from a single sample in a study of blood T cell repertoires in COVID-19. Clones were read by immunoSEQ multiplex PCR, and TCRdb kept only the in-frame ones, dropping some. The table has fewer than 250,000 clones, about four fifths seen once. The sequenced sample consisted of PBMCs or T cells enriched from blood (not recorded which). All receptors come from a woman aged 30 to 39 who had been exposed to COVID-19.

The CDR3 here is CASSQRIAGLHGYTF. DNA for the CDR3: TGCGCCAGCAGCCAACGTATCGCGGGACTACATGGCTACACCTTC. The J gene is TRBJ1-2, the V gene TRBV4-1, with a weak D call TRBD1 (5 bases). CDR3 length equals 15 residues. V shed 2 bases and J shed 6 bases, with 16 bases lying between them. CDR1 and CDR2 (germline): MGHRA, YSYEKL.

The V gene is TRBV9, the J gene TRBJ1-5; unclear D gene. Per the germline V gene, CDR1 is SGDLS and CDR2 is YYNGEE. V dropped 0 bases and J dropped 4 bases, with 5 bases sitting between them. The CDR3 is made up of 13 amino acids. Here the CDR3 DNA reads TGTGCCAGCAGCGTAGCGGGTAATCAGCCCCAGCATTTT. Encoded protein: CASSVAGNQPQHF.

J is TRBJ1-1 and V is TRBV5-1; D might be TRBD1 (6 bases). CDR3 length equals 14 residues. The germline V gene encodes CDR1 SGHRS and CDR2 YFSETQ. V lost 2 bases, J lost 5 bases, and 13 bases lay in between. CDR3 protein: CASSFGDTETEAFF. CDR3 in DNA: TGCGCCAGCAGCTTCGGGGACACAGAAACTGAAGCTTTCTTT. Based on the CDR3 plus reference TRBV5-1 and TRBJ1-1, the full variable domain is KAGVTQTPRYLIKTRGQQVTLSCSPISGHRSVSWYQQTPGQGLQFLFEYFSETQRNKGNFPGRFSGRQFSNSRSEMNVSTLELGDSALYLCASSFGDTETEAFFGQGTRLTVV.

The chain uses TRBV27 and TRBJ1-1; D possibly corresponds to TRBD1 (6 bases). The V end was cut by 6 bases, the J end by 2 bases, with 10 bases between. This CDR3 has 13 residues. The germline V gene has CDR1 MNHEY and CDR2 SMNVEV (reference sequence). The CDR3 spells CASRPGVNTEAFF. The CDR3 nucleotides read TGTGCCAGCAGACCAGGGGTAAACACTGAAGCTTTCTTT.

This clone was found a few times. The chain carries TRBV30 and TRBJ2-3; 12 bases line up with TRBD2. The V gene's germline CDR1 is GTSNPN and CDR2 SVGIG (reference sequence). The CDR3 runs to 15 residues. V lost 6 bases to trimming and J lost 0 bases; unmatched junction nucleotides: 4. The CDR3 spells CACNGLAGSTDTQYF. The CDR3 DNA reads TGTGCCTGCAACGGACTAGCGGGGAGCACAGATACGCAGTATTTT.

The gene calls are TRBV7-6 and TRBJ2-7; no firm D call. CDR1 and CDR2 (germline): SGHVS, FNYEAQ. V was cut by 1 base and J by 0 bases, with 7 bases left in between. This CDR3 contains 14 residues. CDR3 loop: CASSLGRGSYEQYF. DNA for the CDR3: TGTGCCAGCAGCTTAGGCAGAGGCTCCTACGAGCAGTACTTC.

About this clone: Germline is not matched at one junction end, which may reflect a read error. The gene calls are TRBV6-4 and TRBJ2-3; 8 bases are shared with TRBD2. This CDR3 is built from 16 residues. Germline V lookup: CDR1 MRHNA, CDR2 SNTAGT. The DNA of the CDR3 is TGTGCCAGCAGTAACTCAAGGACTAGCAATACAGATACGCAGTATTTT. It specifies CASSNSRTSNTDTQYF.

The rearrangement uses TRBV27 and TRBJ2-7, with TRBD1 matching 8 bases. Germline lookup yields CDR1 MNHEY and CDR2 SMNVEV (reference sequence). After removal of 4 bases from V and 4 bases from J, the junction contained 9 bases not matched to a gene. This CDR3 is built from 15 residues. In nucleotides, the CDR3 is TGTGCCAGCAGTTCCGGACAGGGCTTATCGTACGAGCAGTACTTC. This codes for CASSSGQGLSYEQYF.

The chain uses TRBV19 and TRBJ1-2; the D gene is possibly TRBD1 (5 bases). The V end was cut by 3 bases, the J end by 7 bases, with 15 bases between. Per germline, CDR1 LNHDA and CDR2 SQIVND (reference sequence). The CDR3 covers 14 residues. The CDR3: CASSIRGEGSGYTF. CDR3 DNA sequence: TGTGCCAGTAGTATTAGAGGGGAGGGTAGTGGCTACACCTTC.

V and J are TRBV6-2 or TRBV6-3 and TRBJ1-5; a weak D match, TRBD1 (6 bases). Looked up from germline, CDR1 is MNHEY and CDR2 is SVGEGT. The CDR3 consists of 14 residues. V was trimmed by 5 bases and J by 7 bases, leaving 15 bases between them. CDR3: CASSPSGGDQPQHF. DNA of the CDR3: TGTGCCAGCAGTCCCTCTGGGGGCGACCAGCCCCAGCATTTT.

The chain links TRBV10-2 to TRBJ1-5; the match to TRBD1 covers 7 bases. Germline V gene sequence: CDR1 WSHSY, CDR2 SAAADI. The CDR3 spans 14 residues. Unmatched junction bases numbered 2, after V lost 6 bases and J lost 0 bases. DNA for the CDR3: TGCGCCAGCAGGACAGGGAATAGCAATCAGCCCCAGCATTTT. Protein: CASRTGNSNQPQHF.

The CDR3 here is CATGFGQGGSPLHF. DNA for the CDR3: TGTGCCACCGGCTTTGGACAGGGCGGCTCACCCCTCCACTTT. V and J are TRBV15 and TRBJ1-6, with 8 bases that match TRBD1. The CDR3 is 14 amino acids. V trimming: 8 bases; J trimming: 10 bases; junction bases outside the gene matches: 10. Germline V lookup: CDR1 LNHNV, CDR2 YYDKDF (reference sequence).

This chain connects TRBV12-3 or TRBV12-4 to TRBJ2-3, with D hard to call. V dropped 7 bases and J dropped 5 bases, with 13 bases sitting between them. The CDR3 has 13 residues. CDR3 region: CASTIMRRDTQYF. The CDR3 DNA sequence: TGTGCCAGCACCATAATGAGGAGAGATACGCAGTATTTT.

CDR3 bases: TGTGCCAGCAGCTCTAAACTAGGAGATACGCAGTATTTT. Encoded protein: CASSSKLGDTQYF. This chain connects TRBV5-4 to TRBJ2-3, with a tentative D call TRBD2 (5 bases). V lost 3 bases and J 5 bases, leaving 10 bases between the germline ends. Looked up from germline, CDR1 is SGHNT and CDR2 is YYREEE (reference sequence). CDR3 length equals 13 residues.

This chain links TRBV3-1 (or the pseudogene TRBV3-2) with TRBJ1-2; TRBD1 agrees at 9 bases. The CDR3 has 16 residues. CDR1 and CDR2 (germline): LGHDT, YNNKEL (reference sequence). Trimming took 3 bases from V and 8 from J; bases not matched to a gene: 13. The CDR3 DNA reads TGTGCCAGCAGCCAGATGCCGGGACAGGGCTTGGACGGCTACACCTTC. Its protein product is CASSQMPGQGLDGYTF.

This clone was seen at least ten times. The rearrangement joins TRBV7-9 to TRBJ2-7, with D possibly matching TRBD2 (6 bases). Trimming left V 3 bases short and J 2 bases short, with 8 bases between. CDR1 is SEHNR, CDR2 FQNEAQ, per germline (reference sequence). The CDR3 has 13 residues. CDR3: CASSFGGAYEQYF. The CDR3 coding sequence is TGTGCCAGCAGCTTCGGGGGAGCCTACGAGCAGTACTTC.

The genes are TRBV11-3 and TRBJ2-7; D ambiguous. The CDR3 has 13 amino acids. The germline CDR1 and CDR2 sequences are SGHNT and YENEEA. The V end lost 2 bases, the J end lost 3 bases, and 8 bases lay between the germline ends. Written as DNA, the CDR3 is TGTGCCAGCAGCTTAAACAGTGACTACGAGCAGTACTTC. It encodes CASSLNSDYEQYF.

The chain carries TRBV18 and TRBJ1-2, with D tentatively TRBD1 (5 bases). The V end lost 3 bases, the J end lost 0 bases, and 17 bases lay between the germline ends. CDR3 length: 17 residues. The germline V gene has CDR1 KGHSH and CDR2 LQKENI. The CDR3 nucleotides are TGTGCCAGCTCACCGGGGCCGGCCGACCGAGCTAACTATGGCTACACCTTC. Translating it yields CASSPGPADRANYGYTF.

This chain's CDR3 is CASSWQPGGCTEAFF. In DNA form, the CDR3 reads TGTGCCAGCAGCTGGCAGCCAGGGGGATGCACTGAAGCTTTCTTT. The V gene is TRBV7-7, the J gene TRBJ1-1; the match to TRBD1 covers 7 bases. This CDR3 is 15 amino acids long. Germline CDR1 is SSHAT and CDR2 is FNYEAQ (reference sequence). After removal of 4 bases from V and 4 bases from J, the junction contained 9 bases not matched to a gene.

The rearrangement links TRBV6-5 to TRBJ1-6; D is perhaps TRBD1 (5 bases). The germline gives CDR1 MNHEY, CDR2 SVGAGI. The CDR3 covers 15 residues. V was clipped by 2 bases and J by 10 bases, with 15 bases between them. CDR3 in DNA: TGTGCCAGCAGTTACCCCGGTGGGGCTAGATCACCCCTCCACTTT. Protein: CASSYPGGARSPLHF.

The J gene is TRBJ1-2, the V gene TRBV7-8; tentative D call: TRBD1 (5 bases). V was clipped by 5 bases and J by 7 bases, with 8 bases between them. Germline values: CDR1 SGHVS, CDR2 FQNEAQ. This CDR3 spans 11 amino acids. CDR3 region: CASSPGFGYTF. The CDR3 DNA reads TGTGCCAGCAGCCCAGGGTTTGGCTACACCTTC.

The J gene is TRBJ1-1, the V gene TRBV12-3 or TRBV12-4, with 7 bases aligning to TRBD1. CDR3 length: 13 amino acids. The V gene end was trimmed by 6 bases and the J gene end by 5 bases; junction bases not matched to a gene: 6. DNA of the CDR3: TGTGCCAGCAGGACAGGGACGTTAACTGAAGCTTTCTTT. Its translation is CASRTGTLTEAFF.

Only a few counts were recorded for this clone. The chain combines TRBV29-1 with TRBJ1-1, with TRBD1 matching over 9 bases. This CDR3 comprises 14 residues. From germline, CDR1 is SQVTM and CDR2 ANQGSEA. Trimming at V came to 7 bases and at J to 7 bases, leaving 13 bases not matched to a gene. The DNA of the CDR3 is TGCAGCGCTACCCCACAGTTGACAGGGGGTGAAGCTTTCTTT. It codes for CSATPQLTGGEAFF.

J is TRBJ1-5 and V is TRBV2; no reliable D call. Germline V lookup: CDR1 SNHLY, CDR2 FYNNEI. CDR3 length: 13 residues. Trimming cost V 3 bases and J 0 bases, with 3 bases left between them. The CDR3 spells CASSDNSNQPQHF. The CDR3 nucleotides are TGTGCCAGCAGTGATAATAGCAATCAGCCCCAGCATTTT.

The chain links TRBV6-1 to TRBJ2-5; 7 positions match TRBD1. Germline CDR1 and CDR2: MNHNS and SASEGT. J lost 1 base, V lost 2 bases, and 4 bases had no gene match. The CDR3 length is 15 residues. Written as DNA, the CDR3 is TGTGCCAGCAGTGAATGGGGACAGACCCAAGAGACCCAGTACTTC. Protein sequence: CASSEWGQTQETQYF.

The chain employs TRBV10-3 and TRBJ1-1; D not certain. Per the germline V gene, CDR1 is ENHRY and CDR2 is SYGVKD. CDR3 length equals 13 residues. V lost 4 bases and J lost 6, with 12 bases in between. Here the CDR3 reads CAISVYEGSEAFF. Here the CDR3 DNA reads TGTGCCATCAGTGTGTATGAGGGTTCTGAAGCTTTCTTT.

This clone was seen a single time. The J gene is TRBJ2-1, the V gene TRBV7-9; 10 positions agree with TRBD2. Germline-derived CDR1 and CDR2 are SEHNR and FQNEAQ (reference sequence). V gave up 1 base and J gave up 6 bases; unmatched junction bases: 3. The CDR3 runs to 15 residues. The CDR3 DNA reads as TGTGCCAGCAGCTTAGTAGCGGGGGGAGTCAATGAGCAGTTCTTC. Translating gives CASSLVAGGVNEQFF.

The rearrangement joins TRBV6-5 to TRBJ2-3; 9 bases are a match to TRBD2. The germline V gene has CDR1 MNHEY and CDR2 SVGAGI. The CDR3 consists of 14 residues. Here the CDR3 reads CASGGTFSTDTQYF. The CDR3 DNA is TGTGCGAGCGGGGGGACCTTTAGCACAGATACGCAGTATTTT.

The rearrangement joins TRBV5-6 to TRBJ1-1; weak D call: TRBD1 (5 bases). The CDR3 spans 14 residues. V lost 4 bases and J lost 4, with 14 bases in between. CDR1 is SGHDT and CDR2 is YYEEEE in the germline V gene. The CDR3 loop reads CASSPGGVGTEAFF. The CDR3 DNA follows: TGTGCCAGCAGCCCGGGAGGGGTGGGCACTGAAGCTTTCTTT. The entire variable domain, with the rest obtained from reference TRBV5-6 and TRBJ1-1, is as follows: DAGVTQSPTHLIKTRGQQVTLRCSPKSGHDTVSWYQQALGQGPQFIFQYYEEEERQRGNFPDRFSGHQFPNYSSELNVNALLLGDSALYLCASSPGGVGTEAFFGQGTRLTVV.